This T cell receptor beta chain was identified during a study of blood T cell repertoires in COVID-19. The CDR3 covers 13 residues. CDR1 and CDR2 (germline): MNHEY, SMNVEV (reference sequence). V shed 8 bases, J shed 3 bases, and the junction held 6 bases outside the gene matches. Here immunoSEQ multiplex PCR was the method, and the copy in TCRdb shows in-frame clones only, minus some. This table has a few hundred thousand clones, roughly nine tenths appearing once. This chain links TRBV27 with TRBJ1-1; 7 nucleotides line up with TRBD1. The source of this sequence is a man between 40 and 49 years old with active or convalescent COVID-19. Sequencing input: peripheral blood. CDR3 sequence (DNA): TGTGCCAGCGGACCGGGACAGCACACTGAAGCTTTCTTT. Protein: CASGPGQHTEAFF.